This entry describes one T cell receptor (beta chain). The antigen remains unidentified. In germline, CDR1 is DFQATT, CDR2 SNEGSKA (reference sequence). This CDR3 spans 14 amino acids. J lost 3 bases, V lost 5 bases, and 5 bases had no gene match. The sample comes from a study of T cell responses to AZD1222 COVID-19 vaccine. Study findings and constraints: It was only after the peak T cell response that any repertoires were sampled. As reported, nearly half of all spike-specific TCRs target variant regions that are unmutated. Donors were chiefly white British, with a greater number of females, and clonal diversity was perhaps underestimated.

Data came from immunoSEQ multiplex PCR; TCRdb stores just in-frame clones and leaves some out. The sample has approximately 92,000 clones, roughly nine tenths seen once; the top ten hold about 7.5%. The specimen comprised peripheral blood, sampled on day 0 of AZD1222 vaccination. This sequence originates from an adult in good health. The chain is built from TRBV20-1 and TRBJ2-1, with 9 bases fitting TRBD2. DNA for the CDR3: TGCAGTGCTTGTGAACTAGCGGGCTACAATGAGCAGTTCTTC. This gives the protein CSACELAGYNEQFF.